These T cell receptor beta chains were read from a single sample in a study of persistence of HIV-infected CD4 T cells. Their cognate antigens are unknown. Profiled with immunoSEQ multiplex PCR; TCRdb holds only in-frame clones, not every one. The sample records around 13,000 clones, about 70% being singletons. Sample: CD4+ T cells sorted from PBMCs after roughly 17-hour stimulation, taken from a patient who received antiretroviral therapy. These receptors all stem from an adult man with HIV who was CMV-seropositive. CDR3s include the opening cysteine and the closing phenylalanine or tryptophan. The D gene is left open where the match is weak. Clone size is given for some rows only: seen once, a few or many times, or a class if the clone is expanded.

V: TRBV7-8; D: TRBD1; size: few; length: 15; J: TRBJ1-4; CDR3: CASSLGGTGPEKLFF; DNA: TGTGCCAGCAGCTTAGGCGGGACAGGACCTGAAAAACTGTTTTTT
V: TRBV28; D: TRBD1; size: medium-sized; length: 15; J: TRBJ1-6; CDR3: CASSPPDRKNSPLHF; DNA: TGTGCCAGCAGTCCCCCGGACAGGAAAAATTCACCCCTCCACTTT
V: TRBV20-1; D: NA; size: NA; length: 14; J: TRBJ2-2; CDR3: CSASSQANTGELFF; DNA: TGCAGTGCTAGTTCGCAGGCGAACACCGGGGAGCTGTTTTTT
V: TRBV5-8; D: TRBD1; size: NA; length: 15; J: TRBJ2-2; CDR3: CASSLTGVTTGELFF; DNA: TGTGCCAGCAGCTTGACAGGGGTAACCACCGGGGAGCTGTTTTTT
V: TRBV10-3; D: TRBD2; size: NA; length: 16; J: TRBJ2-7; CDR3: CAISAASGMSEGEQYF; DNA: TGTGCCATCAGTGCGGCTAGCGGGATGAGTGAGGGCGAGCAGTACTTC
V: TRBV2; D: TRBD1; size: NA; length: 15; J: TRBJ1-1; CDR3: CASRGDRGPRTEAFF; DNA: TGTGCCAGCAGGGGGGACAGGGGGCCGAGAACTGAAGCTTTCTTT
V: TRBV15; D: NA; size: once; length: 14; J: TRBJ2-7; CDR3: CATSGSGTSYEQYF; DNA: TGTGCCACCAGCGGGTCCGGGACATCGTACGAGCAGTACTTC
V: TRBV27; D: NA; size: few; length: 13; J: TRBJ1-2; CDR3: CASSFMGSYGYTF; DNA: TGTGCCAGCAGTTTTATGGGAAGTTATGGCTACACCTTC
V: TRBV24-1; D: NA; size: NA; length: 12; J: TRBJ2-7; CDR3: CATSDFTGEQYF; DNA: TGTGCCACCAGTGATTTCACAGGGGAGCAGTACTTC
V: TRBV4-1; D: NA; size: NA; length: 16; J: TRBJ2-2; CDR3: CASSLIGRSNTGELFF; DNA: TGCGCCAGCAGCCTCATTGGGCGATCGAACACCGGGGAGCTGTTTTTT
V: TRBV6-2/TRBV6-3; D: NA; size: NA; length: 15; J: TRBJ1-1; CDR3: CASSPHRTTQPEAFF; DNA: TGTGCCAGCAGCCCCCACCGGACAACCCAGCCTGAAGCTTTCTTT
V: TRBV6-5; D: NA; size: NA; length: 15; J: TRBJ1-2; CDR3: CASSYSNGANYGYTF; DNA: TGTGCCAGCAGTTACTCCAACGGTGCTAACTATGGCTACACCTTC
V: TRBV10-3; D: NA; size: NA; length: 14; J: TRBJ1-1; CDR3: CAISERILNTEAFF; DNA: TGTGCCATCAGTGAAAGGATACTGAACACTGAAGCTTTCTTT
V: TRBV10-3; D: NA; size: NA; length: 13; J: TRBJ1-5; CDR3: CAISVGDLQPQHF; DNA: TGTGCCATCAGTGTAGGGGACCTCCAGCCCCAGCATTTT
V: TRBV4-2; D: NA; size: NA; length: 16; J: TRBJ1-1; CDR3: CASSQETRIMNTEAFF; DNA: TGTGCCAGCAGCCAAGAGACCCGGATAATGAACACTGAAGCTTTCTTT
V: TRBV3-1/TRBV3-2; D: NA; size: NA; length: 15; J: TRBJ1-2; CDR3: CASSQVRQAFGGYTF; DNA: TGTGCCAGCAGCCAAGTCCGGCAGGCGTTCGGAGGCTACACCTTC
V: TRBV6-5; D: NA; size: NA; length: 15; J: TRBJ2-2; CDR3: CASSSGLGPIGELFF; DNA: TGTGCCAGCAGTTCGGGGCTAGGACCCATCGGGGAGCTGTTTTTT
V: TRBV5-1; D: NA; size: once; length: 15; J: TRBJ1-4; CDR3: CASSSNRDVNEKLFF; DNA: TGCGCCAGCAGCTCTAACCGGGACGTTAATGAAAAACTGTTTTTT
V: TRBV30; D: NA; size: NA; length: 13; J: TRBJ2-7; CDR3: CAWDRDRRYEQYF; DNA: TGTGCCTGGGACCGGGACCGACGATACGAGCAGTACTTC
V: TRBV7-2; D: TRBD2; size: NA; length: 17; J: TRBJ2-3; CDR3: CASSLELAGGPADTQYF; DNA: TGTGCCAGCAGCTTAGAACTAGCGGGGGGGCCAGCAGATACGCAGTATTTT
V: TRBV4-1; D: TRBD1; size: NA; length: 20; J: TRBJ1-6; CDR3: CASSQAGSWPGGRIDSPLHF; DNA: TGCGCCAGCAGCCAAGCTGGAAGTTGGCCAGGGGGGAGGATCGATTCACCCCTCCACTTT
V: TRBV20-1; D: TRBD1; size: once; length: 16; J: TRBJ2-1; CDR3: CSASHHEDRWVNEQFF; DNA: TGCAGTGCTAGTCATCACGAGGACAGGTGGGTCAATGAGCAGTTCTTC
V: TRBV2; D: TRBD1; size: NA; length: 14; J: TRBJ2-7; CDR3: CASSDSGGPYEQYF; DNA: TGTGCCAGCAGTGACTCAGGGGGACCCTACGAGCAGTACTTC
V: TRBV11-1; D: TRBD2; size: NA; length: 15; J: TRBJ2-3; CDR3: CASSSLAGGGATQYF; DNA: TGTGCCAGCAGCTCACTAGCGGGGGGTGGGGCCACGCAGTATTTT
V: TRBV24-1; D: NA; size: NA; length: 16; J: TRBJ2-5; CDR3: CATSDASKGEQETQYF; DNA: TGTGCCACCAGTGATGCCTCTAAGGGGGAACAAGAGACCCAGTACTTC
V: TRBV19; D: NA; size: NA; length: 14; J: TRBJ2-7; CDR3: CASSIEVPDYEQYF; DNA: TGTGCCAGTAGTATAGAAGTGCCAGACTACGAGCAGTACTTC
V: TRBV27; D: TRBD1; size: NA; length: 17; J: TRBJ1-2; CDR3: CASTFSGRGGAVYGYTF; DNA: TGTGCCAGCACTTTCTCCGGAAGAGGGGGCGCAGTCTATGGCTACACCTTC
V: TRBV13; D: TRBD2; size: few; length: 18; J: TRBJ2-1; CDR3: CASSLGKLAGGWQNEQFF; DNA: TGTGCCAGCAGCTTAGGCAAACTAGCCGGGGGGTGGCAAAATGAGCAGTTCTTC
V: TRBV9; D: TRBD2; size: few; length: 18; J: TRBJ2-1; CDR3: CASSVTSGSLGAYNEQFF; DNA: TGTGCCAGCAGCGTTACTAGCGGGTCCCTAGGGGCTTACAATGAGCAGTTCTTC
V: TRBV18; D: NA; size: once; length: 15; J: TRBJ1-5; CDR3: CASSYYEGSNQPQHF; DNA: TGTGCCAGCTCATATTACGAGGGAAGCAATCAGCCCCAGCATTTT
V: TRBV19; D: TRBD1; size: NA; length: 16; J: TRBJ1-2; CDR3: CASSPSGGTGVFGYTF; DNA: TGTGCCAGTAGCCCTTCAGGCGGGACAGGGGTTTTTGGCTACACCTTC
V: TRBV3-1/TRBV3-2; D: NA; size: NA; length: 14; J: TRBJ1-1; CDR3: CASSQGTTTTEAFF; DNA: TGTGCCAGCAGCCAAGGCACCACTACCACTGAAGCTTTCTTT
V: TRBV5-6; D: NA; size: NA; length: 16; J: TRBJ2-2; CDR3: CASSLDPFLGGGELFF; DNA: TGTGCCAGCAGCTTGGACCCTTTTCTAGGAGGGGGGGAGCTGTTTTTT
V: TRBV6-1; D: NA; size: few; length: 14; J: TRBJ2-2; CDR3: CASSEVGYTGELFF; DNA: TGTGCCAGCAGTGAGGTGGGCTATACCGGGGAGCTGTTTTTT
V: TRBV7-9; D: NA; size: NA; length: 14; J: TRBJ1-1; CDR3: CAGDGQEHLWETFF; DNA: TGTGCCGGCGACGGGCAGGAACATCTCTGGGAAACTTTCTTT
V: TRBV4-2; D: NA; size: NA; length: 16; J: TRBJ2-2; CDR3: CASSQVGGVNTGELFF; DNA: TGTGCCAGCAGCCAAGTAGGCGGGGTGAACACCGGGGAGCTGTTTTTT
V: TRBV30; D: NA; size: NA; length: 12; J: TRBJ1-2; CDR3: CAWNQVGAGYTF; DNA: TGTGCCTGGAACCAGGTCGGGGCTGGCTACACCTTC
V: TRBV29-1; D: TRBD1; size: few; length: 15; J: TRBJ1-1; CDR3: CSVGRTGGLNTEAFF; DNA: TGCAGCGTCGGTAGGACAGGGGGGTTGAACACTGAAGCTTTCTTT
V: TRBV6-6; D: NA; size: NA; length: 14; J: TRBJ2-1; CDR3: CASSDPPAYNEQFF; DNA: TGTGCCAGTTCCGACCCCCCAGCCTACAATGAGCAGTTCTTC
V: TRBV7-9; D: NA; size: medium-sized; length: 14; J: TRBJ1-2; CDR3: CASSLGPENYGYTF; DNA: TGTGCCAGCAGCTTAGGCCCAGAGAACTATGGCTACACCTTC
V: TRBV11-2; D: TRBD1; size: NA; length: 14; J: TRBJ2-2; CDR3: CASSVDRGTGELFF; DNA: TGTGCCAGCAGCGTCGACAGGGGTACCGGGGAGCTGTTTTTT
V: TRBV6-2/TRBV6-3; D: NA; size: NA; length: 17; J: TRBJ1-5; CDR3: CASSYLKGGYGNQPQHF; DNA: TGTGCCAGCAGTTATCTAAAGGGAGGATACGGCAATCAGCCCCAGCATTTT
V: TRBV6-1; D: TRBD2; size: once; length: 17; J: TRBJ2-3; CDR3: CASSEGLAGGPPDTQYF; DNA: TGTGCCAGCAGTGAAGGACTAGCGGGGGGCCCCCCAGATACGCAGTATTTT
V: TRBV6-2/TRBV6-3; D: TRBD1; size: NA; length: 11; J: TRBJ1-1; CDR3: CASSTGTAAFF; DNA: TGTGCCAGCAGTACCGGGACAGCAGCTTTCTTT
V: TRBV5-8; D: TRBD1; size: NA; length: 15; J: TRBJ2-5; CDR3: CASSQGTGTEETQYF; DNA: TGTGCCAGCAGCCAGGGGACAGGGACCGAAGAGACCCAGTACTTC
V: TRBV10-2; D: TRBD1; size: medium-sized; length: 13; J: TRBJ1-3; CDR3: CATLGDSGNTIYF; DNA: TGCGCCACCCTGGGGGACAGTGGAAACACCATATATTTT
V: TRBV7-2; D: NA; size: large; length: 14; J: TRBJ1-6; CDR3: CASSLQGRNSPLHF; DNA: TGTGCCAGCAGCTTGCAGGGACGGAATTCACCCCTCCACTTT
V: TRBV19; D: NA; size: NA; length: 14; J: TRBJ1-5; CDR3: CASSTQGNNQPQHF; DNA: TGTGCCAGTAGTACACAGGGAAACAATCAGCCCCAGCATTTT
V: TRBV6-5; D: NA; size: NA; length: 14; J: TRBJ2-1; CDR3: CASSSAGNYNEQFF; DNA: TGTGCCAGCAGTTCGGCGGGTAACTACAATGAGCAGTTCTTC
V: TRBV4-1; D: TRBD1; size: NA; length: 18; J: TRBJ1-5; CDR3: CASSSPDRTGGIYQPQHF; DNA: TGCGCCAGCAGCTCACCGGACCGGACAGGGGGTATCTATCAGCCCCAGCATTTT
V: TRBV2; D: NA; size: few; length: 13; J: TRBJ1-1; CDR3: CASSEGRNTEAFF; DNA: TGTGCCAGCAGTGAGGGCAGGAACACTGAAGCTTTCTTT
V: TRBV6-4; D: NA; size: NA; length: 13; J: TRBJ1-2; CDR3: CASSDRGNYGYTF; DNA: TGTGCCAGCAGTGACAGGGGAAACTATGGCTACACCTTC
V: TRBV12-3/TRBV12-4; D: NA; size: NA; length: 13; J: TRBJ1-1; CDR3: CASSLGFGAKAFF; DNA: TGTGCCAGCAGTTTAGGATTTGGGGCGAAAGCTTTCTTT